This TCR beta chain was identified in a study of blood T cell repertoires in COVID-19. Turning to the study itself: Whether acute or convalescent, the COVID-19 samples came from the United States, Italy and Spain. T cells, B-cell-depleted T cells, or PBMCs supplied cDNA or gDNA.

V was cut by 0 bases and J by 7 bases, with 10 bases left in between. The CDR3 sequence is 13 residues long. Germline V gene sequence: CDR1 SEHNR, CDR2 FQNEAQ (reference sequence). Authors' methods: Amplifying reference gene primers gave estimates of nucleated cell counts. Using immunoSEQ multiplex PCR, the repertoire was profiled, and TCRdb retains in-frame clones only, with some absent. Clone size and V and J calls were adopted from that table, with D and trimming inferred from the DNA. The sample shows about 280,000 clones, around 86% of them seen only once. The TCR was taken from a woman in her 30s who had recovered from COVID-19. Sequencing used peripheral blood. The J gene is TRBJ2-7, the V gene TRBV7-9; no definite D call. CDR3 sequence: CASSLALNREQYF. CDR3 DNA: TGTGCCAGCAGCTTAGCCCTGAATCGGGAGCAGTACTTC.